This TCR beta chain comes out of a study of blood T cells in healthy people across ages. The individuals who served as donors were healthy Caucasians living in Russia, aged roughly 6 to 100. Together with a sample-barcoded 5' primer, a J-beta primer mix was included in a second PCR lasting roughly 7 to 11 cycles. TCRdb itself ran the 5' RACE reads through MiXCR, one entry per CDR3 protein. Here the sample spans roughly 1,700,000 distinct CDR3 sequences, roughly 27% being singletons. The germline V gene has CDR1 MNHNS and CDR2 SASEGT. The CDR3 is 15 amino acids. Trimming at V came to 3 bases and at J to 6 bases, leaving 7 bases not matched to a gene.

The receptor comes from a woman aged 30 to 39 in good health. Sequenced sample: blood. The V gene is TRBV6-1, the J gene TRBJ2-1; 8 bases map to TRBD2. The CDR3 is CASSDGRGVSNEQFF. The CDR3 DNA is TGTGCCAGCAGTGACGGGAGGGGGGTCTCCAATGAGCAGTTCTTC.